Below are 11 T cell receptor beta chains sequenced from a single sample in a study of T cell responses to AZD1222 COVID-19 vaccine. This table comes from immunoSEQ multiplex PCR, and its TCRdb copy is limited to in-frame clones, with some not included. The table includes around 150,000 clones, 90% detected once. The specimen comprised peripheral blood, sampled on day 0 of AZD1222 vaccination. The receptors derive from an adult in good health.

The V call is TRBV5-4, the J call TRBJ2-3; the D is unclear. The germline V gene has CDR1 SGHNT and CDR2 YYREEE (reference sequence). CDR3 length equals 15 residues. The V end lost 0 bases, the J end lost 2 bases, and 10 bases lay between the germline ends. The CDR3 sequence: CASSLATRNTDTQYF. CDR3 nucleotides: TGTGCCAGCAGCTTGGCAACACGGAACACAGATACGCAGTATTTT.

The genes are TRBV5-6 and TRBJ1-3; no firm D call. This CDR3 spans 14 amino acids. Germline values: CDR1 SGHDT, CDR2 YYEEEE. Trimming cost V 3 bases and J 1 base, with 8 bases left between them. CDR3 sequence: CASSSTFSGNTIYF. CDR3 coding DNA: TGTGCCAGCAGCTCGACATTTTCTGGAAACACCATATATTTT.

The J gene is TRBJ2-1, the V gene TRBV6-1; D might be TRBD1 (6 bases). The ends were cut back, 2 bases at V and 1 base at J, with 12 bases in the middle. The CDR3 length is 16 residues. Germline CDR1 and CDR2: MNHNS and SASEGT. DNA for the CDR3: TGTGCCAGCAGTGAAAAGGGGGTCCCGTCCTACAATGAGCAGTTCTTC. Its translation: CASSEKGVPSYNEQFF.

CDR3 coding DNA: TGTGCCAGCAGTATATTATCGATTACCAACACCGGGGAGCTGTTTTTT. The encoded protein is CASSILSITNTGELFF. This chain links TRBV11-3 with TRBJ2-2; D is undetermined. Between the trimmed V and J ends, which lost 6 bases and 2 bases, there was a span of 16 bases. This CDR3 has 16 residues. Germline V gene sequence: CDR1 SGHNT, CDR2 YENEEA.

This chain uses TRBV7-9 with TRBJ1-5; the match to TRBD1 covers 7 bases. Per the germline V gene, CDR1 is SEHNR and CDR2 is FQNEAQ (reference sequence). The CDR3 is 14 amino acids. The V and J ends lost 5 bases and 4 bases, in that order; junction bases with no gene match: 5. CDR3 coding DNA: TGTGCCAGCAGCCCAGGGACAGCAAATCAGCCCCAGCATTTT. This gives the protein CASSPGTANQPQHF.

J is TRBJ2-7 and V is TRBV9; perhaps D is TRBD1 or TRBD2 (5 bases each). The CDR3 is made up of 14 amino acids. V was shortened by 0 bases and J by 2 bases, with 9 bases between the two germline ends. The germline V gene encodes CDR1 SGDLS and CDR2 YYNGEE. The CDR3 nucleotides are TGTGCCAGCAGCGTAGGGGGGATCCCCTACGAGCAGTACTTC. It yields the protein CASSVGGIPYEQYF.

The chain has TRBV7-6 and TRBJ2-5; 8 nucleotides line up with TRBD1. CDR1 and CDR2 (germline): SGHVS, FNYEAQ. The CDR3 runs to 16 residues. Unmatched junction bases numbered 8, after V lost 0 bases and J lost 5 bases. CDR3 bases: TGTGCCAGCAGCTTAGCGCGGGACAGGTTAACGGAGACCCAGTACTTC. It is translated as CASSLARDRLTETQYF. Full variable domain (missing parts from reference TRBV7-6 and TRBJ2-5): GAGVSQSPRYKVTKRGQDVALRCDPISGHVSLYWYRQALGQGPEFLTYFNYEAQQDKSGLPNDRFSAERPEGSISTLTIQRTEQRDSAMYRCASSLARDRLTETQYFGPGTRLLVL.

This chain joins TRBV27 and TRBJ1-2; 9 bases are shared with TRBD1. Germline values: CDR1 MNHEY, CDR2 SMNVEV (reference sequence). V dropped 3 bases and J dropped 0; count of bases not matched to a gene: 11. CDR3 length: 18 amino acids. The CDR3 nucleotides read TGTGCCAGCAGTTTTGAGACGACAGGGGGTTTCACTAACTATGGCTACACCTTC. Encoded protein: CASSFETTGGFTNYGYTF.

J is TRBJ1-1 and V is TRBV7-2, with unresolved D. Germline V gene lookup returns CDR1 SGHTA and CDR2 FQGNSA. This CDR3 region has 13 residues. The V end lost 0 bases, the J end lost 7 bases, and 9 bases lay between the germline ends. CDR3 sequence: CASSLAGAVEAFF. The CDR3 DNA reads as TGTGCCAGCAGCTTAGCCGGTGCGGTTGAAGCTTTCTTT.

The V and J genes are TRBV5-4 and TRBJ1-2; D not resolved. The CDR3 extends over 15 amino acids. The V gene lost 3 bases and the J gene lost 5 bases, with 17 bases spanning the gap. From germline, CDR1 is SGHNT and CDR2 YYREEE (reference sequence). CDR3 loop: CASSSSLAAGYGYTF. The CDR3 DNA sequence: TGTGCCAGCAGCTCCTCCCTAGCAGCGGGGTATGGCTACACCTTC.

The chain combines TRBV4-1 with TRBJ1-2; D gene unclear. V gave up 0 bases and J gave up 0 bases, with 8 bases separating them. Germline V gene data show CDR1 as MGHRA and CDR2 as YSYEKL. This CDR3 region has 15 residues. The CDR3 bases are TGCGCCAGCAGCCAAGACCCTTTAGCTAACTATGGCTACACCTTC. Translation: CASSQDPLANYGYTF.